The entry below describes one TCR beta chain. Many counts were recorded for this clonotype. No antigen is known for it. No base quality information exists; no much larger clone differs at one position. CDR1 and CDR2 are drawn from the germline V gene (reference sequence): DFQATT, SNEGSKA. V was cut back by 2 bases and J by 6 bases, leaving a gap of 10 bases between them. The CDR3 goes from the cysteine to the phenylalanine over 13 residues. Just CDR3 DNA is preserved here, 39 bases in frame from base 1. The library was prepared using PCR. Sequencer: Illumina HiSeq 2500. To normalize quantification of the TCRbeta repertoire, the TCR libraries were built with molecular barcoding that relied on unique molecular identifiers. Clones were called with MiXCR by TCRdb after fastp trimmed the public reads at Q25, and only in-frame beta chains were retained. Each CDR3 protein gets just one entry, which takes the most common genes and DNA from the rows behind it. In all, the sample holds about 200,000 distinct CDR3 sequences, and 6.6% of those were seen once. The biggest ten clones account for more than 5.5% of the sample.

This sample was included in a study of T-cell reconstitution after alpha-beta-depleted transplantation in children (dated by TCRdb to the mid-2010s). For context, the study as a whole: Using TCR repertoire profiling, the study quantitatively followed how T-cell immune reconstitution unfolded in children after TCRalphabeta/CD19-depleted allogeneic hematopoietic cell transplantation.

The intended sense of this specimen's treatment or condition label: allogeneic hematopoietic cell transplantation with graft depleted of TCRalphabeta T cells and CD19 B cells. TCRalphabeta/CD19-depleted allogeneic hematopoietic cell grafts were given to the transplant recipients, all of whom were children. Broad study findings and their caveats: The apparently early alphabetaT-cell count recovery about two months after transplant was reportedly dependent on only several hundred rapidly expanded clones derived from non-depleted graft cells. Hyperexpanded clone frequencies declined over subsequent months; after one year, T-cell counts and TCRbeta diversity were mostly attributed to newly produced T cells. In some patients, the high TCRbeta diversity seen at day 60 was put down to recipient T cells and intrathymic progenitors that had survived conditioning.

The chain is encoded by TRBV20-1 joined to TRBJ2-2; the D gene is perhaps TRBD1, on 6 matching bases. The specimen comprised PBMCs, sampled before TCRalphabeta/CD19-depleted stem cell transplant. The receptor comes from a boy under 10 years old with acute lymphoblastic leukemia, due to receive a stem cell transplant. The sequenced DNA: TGCAGTGCTAGACAGACAGGACCCGGGGAGCTGTTTTTT. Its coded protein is CSARQTGPGELFF.